The clone carrying this T cell receptor (beta chain) occurred once. The antigen remains undetermined. These data are taken from a study of T cell responses to AZD1222 COVID-19 vaccine. On the study more broadly: Pooling was applied to second doses at about 4 or about 12 weeks.

The repertoire was sequenced with immunoSEQ multiplex PCR; TCRdb's copy has only in-frame clones and lacks some. The table lists some 28,000 clones, over 75% of them singletons. Germline loops: CDR1 SGDLS, CDR2 YYNGEE. Trimming pared 4 bases from V and 1 base from J, leaving 14 bases between. The CDR3 runs to 15 residues. Findings of the study overall: Repertoire samples came only from after the peak T cell response. The sample set comprised mostly white British donors with more females, and clonal diversity was possibly underestimated.

The TCR was taken from an adult in good health. Here the sequenced sample was peripheral blood, taken on day 0 of AZD1222 vaccination. This chain links TRBV9 with TRBJ1-2; the D gene is possibly TRBD1 (5 bases). The CDR3 DNA is TGTGCCAGCAGCCCCCGGGACGGTTTTAACTATGGCTACACCTTC. It specifies CASSPRDGFNYGYTF.